This TCR beta chain was captured in a study of control samples from healthy donors and cancer patients. Assay: immunoSEQ multiplex PCR; the TCRdb copy retains only in-frame clones and omits some. The sample carries over 150,000 clones, about 93% recorded once. Germline V gene lookup returns CDR1 SNHLY and CDR2 FYNNEI. The CDR3 has 13 amino acids. After removal of 8 bases from V and 10 bases from J, the junction contained 5 bases not matched to a gene. This TCR came from a young man in good health. Sample: blood. The genes are TRBV2 and TRBJ1-6, with 10 bases matching TRBD1. The CDR3 here is CASADRGLSPLHF. DNA for the CDR3: TGTGCCAGCGCCGACAGGGGGCTCTCACCCCTCCACTTT.